This is a list of T cell receptor beta chains from one sample in a study of blood T cell repertoires in COVID-19. Clones were read by immunoSEQ multiplex PCR, and TCRdb kept only the in-frame ones, dropping some. In the table there are about 64,000 clones, approximately 80% of which are singletons. Source material: peripheral blood. The source of these receptors is an elderly man with acute or convalescent COVID-19. Both conserved end residues are part of each CDR3. Each record gives: J gene, V gene, clone size, D gene, CDR3 protein, CDR3 DNA. D genes are given only for firm matches. Size tells how often a clone was seen (once, few, many) or the class of an expanded clone, and some rows leave it out.

j_gene: TRBJ2-7; v_gene: TRBV10-3; abundance: -; d_gene: -; CDR3aa: CAIKSDTYEQYF; CDR3nt: TGTGCCATCAAATCTGACACCTACGAGCAGTACTTC
j_gene: TRBJ1-1; v_gene: TRBV30; abundance: few; d_gene: -; CDR3aa: CAWRDRNTEAFF; CDR3nt: TGTGCCTGGAGGGACAGGAACACTGAAGCTTTCTTT
j_gene: TRBJ1-2; v_gene: TRBV5-1; abundance: once; d_gene: TRBD1; CDR3aa: CASSLGQDHHGYTF; CDR3nt: TGCGCCAGCAGCCTAGGACAGGACCATCATGGCTACACCTTC
j_gene: TRBJ2-7; v_gene: TRBV28; abundance: -; d_gene: TRBD2; CDR3aa: CASSRLAGSPYF; CDR3nt: TGTGCCAGCAGTCGACTAGCGGGAAGCCCTTACTTC
j_gene: TRBJ1-4; v_gene: TRBV27; abundance: -; d_gene: TRBD1; CDR3aa: CASSSKADRLATNEKLFF; CDR3nt: TGTGCCAGCAGTTCCAAGGCGGACAGGCTAGCAACTAATGAAAAACTGTTTTTT
j_gene: TRBJ2-1; v_gene: TRBV3-1/TRBV3-2; abundance: -; d_gene: -; CDR3aa: CASSLQRVNNEQFF; CDR3nt: TGTGCCAGCAGTTTACAGCGGGTAAACAATGAGCAGTTCTTC
j_gene: TRBJ1-4; v_gene: TRBV5-1; abundance: -; d_gene: -; CDR3aa: CASSLSEGELFF; CDR3nt: TGCGCCAGCAGCTTGAGCGAGGGAGAACTGTTTTTT
j_gene: TRBJ1-2; v_gene: TRBV28; abundance: -; d_gene: TRBD1; CDR3aa: CASSQTLNRGWTGGYTF; CDR3nt: TGTGCCAGCAGTCAGACCCTCAACAGGGGCTGGACGGGCGGCTACACCTTC
j_gene: TRBJ2-5; v_gene: TRBV11-3; abundance: -; d_gene: TRBD1; CDR3aa: CASRRGQGKETQYF; CDR3nt: TGTGCCAGCCGCCGCGGACAGGGAAAAGAGACCCAGTACTTC
j_gene: TRBJ2-1; v_gene: TRBV6-5; abundance: -; d_gene: -; CDR3aa: CASTLRNEQFF; CDR3nt: TGTGCCAGCACGCTACGCAATGAGCAGTTCTTC
j_gene: TRBJ2-1; v_gene: TRBV11-2; abundance: -; d_gene: TRBD2; CDR3aa: CATAGTSGDDEQFF; CDR3nt: TGTGCCACCGCCGGGACTAGCGGGGATGATGAGCAGTTCTTC
j_gene: TRBJ2-1; v_gene: TRBV5-1; abundance: -; d_gene: TRBD2; CDR3aa: CASSLALTSGVYNEQFF; CDR3nt: TGCGCCAGCAGCTTGGCCTTGACTAGCGGGGTTTACAATGAGCAGTTCTTC
j_gene: TRBJ1-6; v_gene: TRBV23-1; abundance: once; d_gene: -; CDR3aa: CASSPIGDSPLHF; CDR3nt: TGCGCCAGCAGTCCCATTGGAGATTCACCCCTCCACTTT
j_gene: TRBJ2-7; v_gene: TRBV11-3; abundance: -; d_gene: TRBD1; CDR3aa: CASRRTGETYEQYF; CDR3nt: TGTGCCAGCAGAAGGACAGGGGAAACCTACGAGCAGTACTTC
j_gene: TRBJ2-4; v_gene: TRBV27; abundance: -; d_gene: TRBD1; CDR3aa: CASSLKAQGKDAKNIQYF; CDR3nt: TGTGCCAGCAGTTTAAAGGCACAGGGGAAGGATGCCAAAAACATTCAGTACTTC
j_gene: TRBJ1-3; v_gene: TRBV19; abundance: -; d_gene: -; CDR3aa: CASSRRTDQGNTIYF; CDR3nt: TGTGCCAGTAGTAGAAGGACGGATCAGGGGAACACCATATATTTT
j_gene: TRBJ2-7; v_gene: TRBV4-1; abundance: -; d_gene: TRBD1; CDR3aa: CASSPGQGILNEQYF; CDR3nt: TGCGCCAGCAGCCCTGGACAGGGCATTTTGAACGAGCAGTACTTC
j_gene: TRBJ1-3; v_gene: TRBV19; abundance: -; d_gene: TRBD1; CDR3aa: CASSLNTGGVGNTIYF; CDR3nt: TGTGCCAGTAGTCTCAATACAGGGGGCGTTGGAAACACCATATATTTT
j_gene: TRBJ2-5; v_gene: TRBV24-1; abundance: -; d_gene: TRBD2; CDR3aa: CATSDSGLAGSQETQYF; CDR3nt: TGTGCCACCAGTGATTCGGGACTAGCGGGGTCCCAAGAGACCCAGTACTTC
j_gene: TRBJ1-2; v_gene: TRBV6-6; abundance: -; d_gene: TRBD1; CDR3aa: CASSSGTGGVYGYTF; CDR3nt: TGTGCCAGCAGTTCCGGGACAGGGGGTGTCTATGGCTACACCTTC
j_gene: TRBJ2-1; v_gene: TRBV18; abundance: -; d_gene: TRBD2; CDR3aa: CASSLLSSGYNEQFF; CDR3nt: TGTGCCAGCTCACTACTCTCTAGCGGCTACAATGAGCAGTTCTTC
j_gene: TRBJ1-1; v_gene: TRBV5-1; abundance: -; d_gene: -; CDR3aa: CASSQQGNEAFF; CDR3nt: TGCGCCAGCAGCCAGCAGGGTAATGAAGCTTTCTTT
j_gene: TRBJ2-7; v_gene: TRBV9; abundance: once; d_gene: -; CDR3aa: CASSSGSSYEQYF; CDR3nt: TGTGCCAGCAGCAGTGGTAGCTCCTACGAGCAGTACTTC
j_gene: TRBJ1-5; v_gene: TRBV23-1; abundance: few; d_gene: -; CDR3aa: CASSHVRVEVEFQPQHF; CDR3nt: TGCGCCAGCAGTCATGTCAGGGTGGAAGTGGAGTTTCAGCCCCAGCATTTT
j_gene: TRBJ1-5; v_gene: TRBV6-5; abundance: few; d_gene: -; CDR3aa: CASRPVRGSNQPQHF; CDR3nt: TGTGCCAGCAGGCCCGTCCGGGGGAGCAATCAGCCCCAGCATTTT
j_gene: TRBJ2-5; v_gene: TRBV5-1; abundance: -; d_gene: TRBD2; CDR3aa: CASSLAGGGGETQYF; CDR3nt: TGCGCCAGCAGCTTAGCTGGCGGGGGGGGAGAGACCCAGTACTTC
j_gene: TRBJ2-3; v_gene: TRBV5-4; abundance: -; d_gene: TRBD2; CDR3aa: CASSLGKLAGVSTDTQYF; CDR3nt: TGTGCCAGCAGCTTGGGGAAATTAGCGGGAGTAAGCACAGATACGCAGTATTTT
j_gene: TRBJ1-2; v_gene: TRBV3-1/TRBV3-2; abundance: -; d_gene: TRBD1; CDR3aa: CASSQDAGGGYGYTF; CDR3nt: TGTGCCAGCAGCCAAGATGCAGGGGGCGGCTATGGCTACACCTTC
j_gene: TRBJ2-7; v_gene: TRBV6-5; abundance: -; d_gene: TRBD2; CDR3aa: CASSSGTSVYEQYF; CDR3nt: TGTGCCAGCAGCTCCGGGACTAGCGTATACGAGCAGTACTTC
j_gene: TRBJ2-3; v_gene: TRBV4-2; abundance: few; d_gene: TRBD2; CDR3aa: CASSQGRREGGTDTQYF; CDR3nt: TGTGCCAGCAGCCAAGGGCGACGGGAGGGTGGCACAGATACGCAGTATTTT
j_gene: TRBJ2-1; v_gene: TRBV15; abundance: -; d_gene: -; CDR3aa: CATSRDSGGKYNEQFF; CDR3nt: TGTGCCACCAGCAGAGATAGCGGCGGGAAGTACAATGAGCAGTTCTTC
j_gene: TRBJ1-1; v_gene: TRBV5-6; abundance: -; d_gene: TRBD1; CDR3aa: CASSLFSQGANTEAFF; CDR3nt: TGTGCCAGCAGCTTGTTCTCTCAGGGGGCGAACACTGAAGCTTTCTTT
j_gene: TRBJ2-7; v_gene: TRBV3-1/TRBV3-2; abundance: -; d_gene: TRBD2; CDR3aa: CASSPRGLVGYEQYF; CDR3nt: TGTGCCAGCAGCCCCCGCGGACTAGTGGGGTACGAGCAGTACTTC
j_gene: TRBJ1-2; v_gene: TRBV5-1; abundance: -; d_gene: -; CDR3aa: CASSSGDGRAYGYTF; CDR3nt: TGCGCCAGCAGCTCCGGAGACGGGAGGGCCTATGGCTACACCTTC
j_gene: TRBJ2-1; v_gene: TRBV9; abundance: once; d_gene: TRBD2; CDR3aa: CASSLAGGAYNEQFF; CDR3nt: TGTGCCAGCAGCCTAGCGGGAGGGGCCTACAATGAGCAGTTCTTC
j_gene: TRBJ2-5; v_gene: TRBV27; abundance: -; d_gene: TRBD2; CDR3aa: CASRLAGGETQYF; CDR3nt: TGTGCCAGCAGATTAGCGGGAGGGGAGACCCAGTACTTC
j_gene: TRBJ1-1; v_gene: TRBV18; abundance: -; d_gene: -; CDR3aa: CASSPLPSGYTEAFF; CDR3nt: TGTGCCAGCTCACCCCTACCTTCAGGGTACACTGAAGCTTTCTTT